The 11 T cell receptor beta chains below were found in one sample sequenced in a study of CD8+CD57+ T cells in acquired aplastic anemia. The sequenced patients had an expansion of CD8+CD57+ cells seen by flow cytometry. CDR3 and TCR beta VDJ profiling relied on genomic DNA as the template. TCRdb ran MiXCR on the reads and lists one entry per CDR3 protein. This table has 170,000 or so distinct CDR3 sequences, about 50% appearing once. Input material: sorted CD4+, CD8+, or CD8+CD57+ T cells (not recorded which) from PBMCs. These receptor sequences come from a human donor with aplastic anemia.

The chain has TRBV5-6 and TRBJ1-5; D is unresolved. This CDR3 region has 16 residues. Trimming cost V 6 bases and J 6 bases, with 22 bases left between them. Germline V gene sequence: CDR1 SGHDT, CDR2 YYEEEE. In nucleotides, the CDR3 is TGTGCCAGCAAGCTTGGAAGGATGGGTTCCGGTCAGCCCCAGCATTTT. Its protein product is CASKLGRMGSGQPQHF. Supplemented by reference TRBV5-6 and TRBJ1-5, the full variable domain reads DAGVTQSPTHLIKTRGQQVTLRCSPKSGHDTVSWYQQALGQGPQFIFQYYEEEERQRGNFPDRFSGHQFPNYSSELNVNALLLGDSALYLCASKLGRMGSGQPQHFGDGTRLSIL.

This clonotype was picked up many times. The rearrangement links TRBV30 to TRBJ1-2; the D is unclear. V lost 4 bases to trimming and J lost 9 bases, with 15 bases between them. CDR1 and CDR2 from the germline V gene are GTSNPN and SVGIG (reference sequence). The CDR3 covers 12 residues. The CDR3 reads CAWTETHERYTF. The CDR3 bases are TGTGCCTGGACCGAGACGCACGAGCGCTACACCTTC.

On this clonotype: The junction and the germline gene differ at one end; a read error may be behind it. The chain carries TRBV7-7 and TRBJ2-1; D gene ambiguous. Germline V gives CDR1 SSHAT, CDR2 FNYEAQ (reference sequence). This CDR3 has 15 residues. The CDR3 region has the DNA TGTGCTAGCAGCTTAGGGCAGGTCGACTACAATGAGCAGTTCTTC. It is translated as CASSLGQVDYNEQFF.

The rearrangement joins TRBV7-2 to TRBJ2-7; D not resolved. V was shortened by 6 bases and J by 2 bases, with 14 bases between the two germline ends. Germline assignment: CDR1 SGHTA and CDR2 FQGNSA. The CDR3 is 14 residues long. DNA of the CDR3: TGTGCCAGCAGGAAGGGTCCTGACACCTACGAGCAGTACTTC. Amino acid sequence: CASRKGPDTYEQYF.

The J gene is TRBJ1-6, the V gene TRBV25-1; the D is unclear. V gave up 7 bases and J gave up 7 bases, with 17 bases separating them. Germline values: CDR1 MGHDK, CDR2 SYGVNS. CDR3 size: 15 residues. The CDR3, as DNA: TGTGCCAGCATAGTGGTGGTGCCTCCAAATTCACCCCTCCACTTT. Its protein product is CASIVVVPPNSPLHF.

V gene TRBV29-1 combines with J gene TRBJ1-2, with no clear D. Per germline, CDR1 SQVTM and CDR2 ANQGSEA. The CDR3 is 12 amino acids. V was trimmed by 7 bases and J by 8 bases, leaving 17 bases between them. The CDR3 sequence is CSANIPYGGYTF. CDR3 DNA: TGCAGCGCAAATATCCCATATGGAGGCTACACCTTC.

The CDR3 protein is CATRPGTAIYNEQFF. CDR3 in DNA: TGTGCCACCAGACCGGGGACAGCTATCTACAATGAGCAGTTCTTC. This chain links TRBV15 with TRBJ2-1; TRBD1 matches at 7 bases. Looked up from germline, CDR1 is LNHNV and CDR2 is YYDKDF (reference sequence). The CDR3 spans 15 residues. V trimming: 6 bases; J trimming: 3 bases; junction bases outside the gene matches: 8.

The chain couples TRBV7-3 to TRBJ1-2, with 9 bases fitting TRBD1. The CDR3 extends over 14 amino acids. J gave up 3 bases and V 5 bases, and 4 bases lay outside the gene matches. CDR1 and CDR2 from the germline V gene are SGHTA and FQGTGA. The chain's CDR3 is CASSPRDRDYGYTF. CDR3 bases: TGTGCCAGCAGCCCACGGGACAGGGACTATGGCTACACCTTC. Full variable domain (remainder filled in from reference TRBV7-3 and TRBJ1-2): GAGVSQTPSNKVTEKGKYVELRCDPISGHTALYWYRQSLGQGPEFLIYFQGTGAADDSGLPNDRFFAVRPEGSVSTLKIQRTERGDSAVYLCASSPRDRDYGYTFGSGTRLTVV.

The chain has TRBV20-1 and TRBJ1-1; D is ambiguous. The CDR3 sequence is 13 residues long. V was shortened by 6 bases and J by 0 bases, with 11 bases between the two germline ends. Germline CDR1 is DFQATT and CDR2 is SNEGSKA (reference sequence). The DNA for the CDR3 is TGCAGTGCCCGATCGGCTATGAACACTGAAGCTTTCTTT. Protein product: CSARSAMNTEAFF.

This clonotype was picked up many times. The J gene is TRBJ2-3, the V gene TRBV4-2; D unresolved. Per germline, CDR1 LGHNA and CDR2 YNFKEQ. The CDR3 consists of 12 residues. The V and J ends lost 0 bases and 6 bases respectively, with 4 bases between them. The CDR3 loop reads CASSQEEDTQYF. The CDR3, as DNA: TGTGCCAGCAGCCAAGAGGAGGATACGCAGTATTTT.

The chain is built from TRBV30 and TRBJ1-1; 7 bases match TRBD1. The CDR3 spans 15 residues. Germline CDR1 is GTSNPN and CDR2 is SVGIG (reference sequence). Losses at the gene ends were 0 bases for V and 5 bases for J; bases not matched to a gene: 9. This CDR3 is CAWSVHTGAGTEAFF. The CDR3 DNA reads as TGTGCCTGGAGTGTACATACAGGGGCGGGGACTGAAGCTTTCTTT. Combining the CDR3 with reference TRBV30 and TRBJ1-1 gives the whole variable domain SQTIHQWPATLVQPVGSPLSLECTVEGTSNPNLYWYRQAAGRGLQLLFYSVGIGQISSEVPQNLSASRPQDRQFILSSKKLLLSDSGFYLCAWSVHTGAGTEAFFGQGTRLTVV.